A selection of T cell receptor beta chains follows, all from one sample in a study of CD8+ T cells in alopecia areata. Repertoires were generated with immunoSEQ multiplex PCR, while TCRdb's copy carries only in-frame clones and drops some. Of 150,000 or so clones listed, roughly 50% are singletons. Sequenced sample: CD4+ T cells sorted from blood. The receptor set was obtained from a human donor with alopecia areata. CDR3s include the opening cysteine and the closing phenylalanine or tryptophan. D genes are given only for firm matches. The size of a clone is reported for some rows only, either as once, few or many, or as a class for expanded clones.

D gene	V gene	clone size	J gene	CDR3 DNA	CDR3 protein
.	TRBV30	.	TRBJ2-2	TGTGCCTGGAGAAAGGGCTCGAACACCGGGGAGCTGTTTTTT	CAWRKGSNTGELFF
.	TRBV2	.	TRBJ2-5	TGTGCCAGCTCGACAGGAGAAGAGACCCAGTACTTC	CASSTGEETQYF
.	TRBV4-1	.	TRBJ2-1	TGCGCCAGCAGCTCCGTGATCCCCGGTGAGCAGTTCTTC	CASSSVIPGEQFF
.	TRBV5-1	.	TRBJ2-2	TGCGCCAGCAGCTTGGAACTCACCGGGGAGCTGTTTTTT	CASSLELTGELFF
.	TRBV6-5	few	TRBJ2-3	TGTGCCAGCAGTGCAGGGGCTAGCACAGATACGCAGTATTTT	CASSAGASTDTQYF
.	TRBV7-9	.	TRBJ2-6	TGTGCCAGCAGCTGGTGGGGGGCCAACGTCCTGACTTTC	CASSWWGANVLTF
.	TRBV7-9	few	TRBJ2-7	TGTGCCAGCAGCCCAACGGTTGGACAAGGGCGGGACTTC	CASSPTVGQGRDF
.	TRBV5-1	.	TRBJ2-5	TGCGCCAGCAGCTCTACCGGGACAAGACAAGAGACCCAGTACTTC	CASSSTGTRQETQYF
.	TRBV7-9	few	TRBJ1-1	TGTGCCAGCAGAATAGATACGAACACTGAAGCTTTCTTT	CASRIDTNTEAFF
TRBD2	TRBV6-1	few	TRBJ2-1	TGTGCCAGCAGCGCCGGGACTATACCTAACAATGAGCAGTTCTTC	CASSAGTIPNNEQFF
TRBD1	TRBV29-1	.	TRBJ1-5	TGCAGCGTTGGCGGGACAGGGTCAAATCAGCCCCAGCATTTT	CSVGGTGSNQPQHF
TRBD1	TRBV28	.	TRBJ1-2	TGTGCCAGCAGTTCTCCAGGGGGCCTCGGCTACACCTTC	CASSSPGGLGYTF
.	TRBV29-1	once	TRBJ2-2	TGCAGCGTACTAGAACCCGGGGAGCTGTTTTTT	CSVLEPGELFF
TRBD1	TRBV7-9	few	TRBJ1-1	TGTGCCAGCAGCTCCATCAGGGGGCTCGGGGACACTGAAGCTTTCTTT	CASSSIRGLGDTEAFF
.	TRBV4-1	.	TRBJ2-1	TGCGCCAGCAGCCACACCGGGACAAACAATGAGCAGTTCTTC	CASSHTGTNNEQFF
TRBD2	TRBV18	.	TRBJ2-5	TGTGCCAGCTCACCGAGACTAGCGGAAGAGACCCAGTACTTC	CASSPRLAEETQYF
.	TRBV19	.	TRBJ1-2	TGTGCCAGTAGTATGGGTGCTGGAGCCGCCTATGGCTACACCTTC	CASSMGAGAAYGYTF
.	TRBV30	.	TRBJ1-5	TGTGCCTGGAGTCGGGACCGCGATGAGCCCCAGCATTTT	CAWSRDRDEPQHF
.	TRBV5-1	once	TRBJ2-1	TGCGCCAGCAGTCTCCGCGGCACGTACAATGAGCAGTTCTTC	CASSLRGTYNEQFF
TRBD2	TRBV28	few	TRBJ2-5	TGTGCCAGCAGTGCCGGGACTAGCGGGACAATCCTCCAAGAGACCCAGTACTTC	CASSAGTSGTILQETQYF
.	TRBV29-1	.	TRBJ2-7	TGCAGCGTTGATTTTGGCTACGAGCAGTACTTC	CSVDFGYEQYF
.	TRBV29-1	.	TRBJ1-1	TGCAGCGTTGTTGGAGGGAACACTGAAGCTTTCTTT	CSVVGGNTEAFF
TRBD1	TRBV11-1	.	TRBJ2-7	TGTGCCAGCAGCGCTGGACAGGGGGCAAGGGAGCAGTACTTC	CASSAGQGAREQYF
TRBD1	TRBV7-3	.	TRBJ2-5	TGTGCCAGCAGCTTTGACATGGACAGGTACCAAGAGACCCAGTACTTC	CASSFDMDRYQETQYF
.	TRBV30	few	TRBJ1-1	TGTGCCTGGTTCCTGGGAGAACGCACTGAAGCTTTCTTT	CAWFLGERTEAFF
.	TRBV29-1	few	TRBJ2-2	TGCAGCGTTGGCGGGGCGAACACCGGGGAGCTGTTTTTT	CSVGGANTGELFF
.	TRBV19	few	TRBJ2-1	TGTGCCAGTAGTGTCTCCGGGACTCTCTCCTACAATGAGCAGTTCTTC	CASSVSGTLSYNEQFF
.	TRBV5-1	.	TRBJ2-1	TGCGCCAGCAGCTTGGGCCCCCCTGCGGGCAATGAGCAGTTCTTC	CASSLGPPAGNEQFF
TRBD1	TRBV9	few	TRBJ2-7	TGTGCCAGCAGTGGATACGGGACAGGGGTCCACGAGCAGTACTTC	CASSGYGTGVHEQYF
.	TRBV9	.	TRBJ2-7	TGTGCCAGCAGCCCCCGGGATCCTGAGGACGAGCAGTACTTC	CASSPRDPEDEQYF
.	TRBV27	.	TRBJ1-2	TGTGCCAGCAGTATTCACCGGGGCGTCTATGGCTACACCTTC	CASSIHRGVYGYTF
TRBD2	TRBV28	once	TRBJ2-3	TGTGCCAGCGGATTCCTCGGGAGGGCCTCCGATACGCAGTATTTT	CASGFLGRASDTQYF
.	TRBV29-1	.	TRBJ2-5	TGCAGCGTTGTAGGCGGAGAGACCCAGTACTTC	CSVVGGETQYF
.	TRBV12-5	.	TRBJ2-2	TGTGCTAGTGGCGACTCTCCCGGGGAGCTGTTTTTT	CASGDSPGELFF
.	TRBV7-9	.	TRBJ2-3	TGTGCCAGCAGCATCAGCGGAGGCACAGATACGCAGTATTTT	CASSISGGTDTQYF
TRBD2	TRBV7-3	.	TRBJ2-2	TGTGCCAGCAGCCTCGGGACTAGCGGGGCCGGGGAGCTGTTTTTT	CASSLGTSGAGELFF
.	TRBV7-9	.	TRBJ1-1	TGTGCCAGCAGCTCCCGGGTGAACACTGAAGCTTTCTTT	CASSSRVNTEAFF
.	TRBV27	few	TRBJ2-7	TGTGCCAGCAGTTCCGGAGGGGGGGAAGAGCAGTACTTC	CASSSGGGEEQYF
.	TRBV30	few	TRBJ1-5	TGTGCCTGGAGTGAGGGGTCAGGGGACTCGCATTTT	CAWSEGSGDSHF
.	TRBV30	.	TRBJ2-1	TGTGCCTGGAGTGTTTGGGGGACGCCTACCTACAATGAGCAGTTCTTC	CAWSVWGTPTYNEQFF
.	TRBV25-1	.	TRBJ2-3	TGTGCCAGCAGTGAACCGGGGCCCGCCTTGGATACGCAGTATTTT	CASSEPGPALDTQYF
.	TRBV28	.	TRBJ2-7	TGTGCCAGCAGTCCCGTGGGGGGCAGGGACGAGCAGTACTTC	CASSPVGGRDEQYF
TRBD2	TRBV30	.	TRBJ2-7	TGTGCCTGGAATTCCTGGGCGGCGGGAGGCGAGCAGTACTTC	CAWNSWAAGGEQYF
.	TRBV5-1	.	TRBJ2-5	TGCGCCAGCAGCCCTGGGAGCCAAGAGACCCAGTACTTC	CASSPGSQETQYF
.	TRBV29-1	.	TRBJ2-7	TGCAGCGTTGCGAGGTCCCTGGAATCCTACGAGCAGTACTTC	CSVARSLESYEQYF
TRBD2	TRBV19	few	TRBJ2-1	TGTGCCAGTAGTTCAGGGACTAGCGAAACTGAGCAGTTCTTC	CASSSGTSETEQFF
TRBD2	TRBV9	.	TRBJ2-5	TGTGCCAGCAGCGTAGTTGGCGGGAGGGCTGGAGAGACCCAGTACTTC	CASSVVGGRAGETQYF
.	TRBV13	.	TRBJ2-7	TGTGCCAGCAGCTTCGGGGGGCCGGTAGAGCAGTACTTC	CASSFGGPVEQYF
.	TRBV28	many	TRBJ1-3	TGTGCCAGCAGTTTTACTTACTCCGGAAACACCATATATTTT	CASSFTYSGNTIYF
.	TRBV9	.	TRBJ2-1	TGTGCCAGCAGCACTTGGATGGGCAATGAGCAGTTCTTC	CASSTWMGNEQFF
.	TRBV29-1	.	TRBJ2-7	TGCAGCGTTGTGGTAGACTTCCCGTCCGAGCAGTACTTC	CSVVVDFPSEQYF
TRBD1	TRBV2	.	TRBJ1-4	TGTGCCAGCAGACAGGGGAGGAATGAAAAACTGTTTTTT	CASRQGRNEKLFF
.	TRBV29-1	.	TRBJ2-1	TGCAGCGGGGATGGGGTCCCATCAAGATACAATGAGCAGTTCTTC	CSGDGVPSRYNEQFF
.	TRBV28	.	TRBJ2-1	TGTGCCAGCAGTTTATCTATCGCACGGGTTAAGTTCTTC	CASSLSIARVKFF